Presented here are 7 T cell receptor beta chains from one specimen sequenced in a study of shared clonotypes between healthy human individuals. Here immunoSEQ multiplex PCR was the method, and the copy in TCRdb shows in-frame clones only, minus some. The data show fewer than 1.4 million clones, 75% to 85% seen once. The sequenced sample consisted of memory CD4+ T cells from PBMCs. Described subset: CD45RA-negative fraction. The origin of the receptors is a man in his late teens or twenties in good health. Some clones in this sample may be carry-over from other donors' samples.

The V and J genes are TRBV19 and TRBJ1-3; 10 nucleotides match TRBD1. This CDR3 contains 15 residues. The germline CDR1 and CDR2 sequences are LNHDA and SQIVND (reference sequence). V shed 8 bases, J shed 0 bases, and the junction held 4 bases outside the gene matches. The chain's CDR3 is CASRTGGSSGNTIYF. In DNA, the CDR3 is TGTGCCAGTCGGACAGGGGGTAGCTCTGGAAACACCATATATTTT.

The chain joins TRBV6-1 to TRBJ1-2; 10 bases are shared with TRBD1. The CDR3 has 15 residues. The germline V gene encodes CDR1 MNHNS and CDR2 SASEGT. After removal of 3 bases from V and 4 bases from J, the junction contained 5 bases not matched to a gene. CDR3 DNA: TGTGCCAGCAGTGAGACGACAGGGGGCGGCTATGGCTACACCTTC. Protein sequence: CASSETTGGGYGYTF.

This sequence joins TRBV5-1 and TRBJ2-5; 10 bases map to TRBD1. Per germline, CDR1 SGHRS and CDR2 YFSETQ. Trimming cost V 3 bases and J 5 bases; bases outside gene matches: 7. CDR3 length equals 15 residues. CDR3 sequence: CASSWGTGEEETQYF. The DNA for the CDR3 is TGCGCCAGCAGCTGGGGGACAGGGGAGGAGGAGACCCAGTACTTC.

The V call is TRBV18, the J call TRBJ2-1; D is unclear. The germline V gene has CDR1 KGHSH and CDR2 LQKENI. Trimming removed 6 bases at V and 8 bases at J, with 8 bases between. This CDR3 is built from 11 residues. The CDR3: CASSQNDEQFF. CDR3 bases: TGTGCCAGCTCGCAAAATGATGAGCAGTTCTTC.

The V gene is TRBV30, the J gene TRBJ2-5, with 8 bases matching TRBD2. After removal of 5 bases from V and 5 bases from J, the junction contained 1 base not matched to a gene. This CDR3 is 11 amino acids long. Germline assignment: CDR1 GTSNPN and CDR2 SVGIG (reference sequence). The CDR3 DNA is TGTGCCTGGGCTAGCGGGGAGACCCAGTACTTC. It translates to CAWASGETQYF.

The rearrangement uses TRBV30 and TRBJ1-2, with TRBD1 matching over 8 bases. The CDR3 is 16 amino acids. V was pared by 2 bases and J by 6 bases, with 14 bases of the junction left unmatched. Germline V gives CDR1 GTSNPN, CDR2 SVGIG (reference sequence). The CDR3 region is CAWSMGWRQGADGYTF. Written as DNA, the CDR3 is TGTGCCTGGAGTATGGGCTGGCGGCAGGGGGCGGATGGCTACACCTTC.

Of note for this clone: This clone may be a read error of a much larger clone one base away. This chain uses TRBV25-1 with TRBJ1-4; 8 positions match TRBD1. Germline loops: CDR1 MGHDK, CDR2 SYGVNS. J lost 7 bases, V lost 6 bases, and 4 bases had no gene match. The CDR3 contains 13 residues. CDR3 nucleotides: TGTGCCAGCAGCCAGGGGGCTAGTGAAAAACTGTTTTTT. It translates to CASSQGASEKLFF.